Presented here are 4 T cell receptor beta chains from one specimen sequenced in a study of shared clonotypes between healthy human individuals. Produced via immunoSEQ multiplex PCR; TCRdb's table is partial and in-frame only. The sample lists some 2,500,000 clones, under 95% seen once, with more than 0.35% in the top ten. What was sequenced was naive CD4+ T cells from PBMCs. Regarding subset: CD45RA+ positively selected. The receptors originated from a man younger than 35 in good health. Some clones in this sample may be carry-over from other donors' samples.

This chain connects TRBV2 to TRBJ1-1, with 7 bases lining up with TRBD1. The CDR3 has 14 amino acids. V lost 8 bases, J lost 6 bases, and 12 bases stayed unmatched. The germline CDR1 and CDR2 sequences are SNHLY and FYNNEI. The CDR3 bases are TGTGCCAGCTGTTTAGGGGGCGGAAGCCCTGAAGCTTTCTTT. It codes for CASCLGGGSPEAFF.

J is TRBJ1-1 and V is TRBV9; D might be TRBD1 (6 bases). The CDR3 consists of 15 residues. Germline CDR1 is SGDLS and CDR2 is YYNGEE. V lost 6 bases and J 1 base, leaving 16 bases between the germline ends. CDR3: CASNPAGHTNTEAFF. CDR3 nucleotides: TGTGCCAGCAACCCCGCGGGACACACGAACACTGAAGCTTTCTTT.

The genes are TRBV28 and TRBJ1-1; D gene unclear. Between the trimmed V and J ends, which lost 7 bases and 0 bases, there was a span of 9 bases. The CDR3 runs 13 residues. Germline lookup yields CDR1 MDHEN and CDR2 SYDVKM. The CDR3 loop is CASIHPLNTEAFF. CDR3 nucleotide sequence: TGTGCCAGCATTCATCCATTGAACACTGAAGCTTTCTTT.

V usage is TRBV7-9 and J usage is TRBJ1-1; D perhaps matches TRBD1 (6 bases). Trimming removed 5 bases at V and 2 bases at J, with 9 bases between. Germline loops: CDR1 SEHNR, CDR2 FQNEAQ (reference sequence). The CDR3 is made up of 13 amino acids. This CDR3 reads CASSKQGNTEAFF. The CDR3 DNA reads as TGTGCCAGCAGCAAACAGGGAAACACTGAAGCTTTCTTT.